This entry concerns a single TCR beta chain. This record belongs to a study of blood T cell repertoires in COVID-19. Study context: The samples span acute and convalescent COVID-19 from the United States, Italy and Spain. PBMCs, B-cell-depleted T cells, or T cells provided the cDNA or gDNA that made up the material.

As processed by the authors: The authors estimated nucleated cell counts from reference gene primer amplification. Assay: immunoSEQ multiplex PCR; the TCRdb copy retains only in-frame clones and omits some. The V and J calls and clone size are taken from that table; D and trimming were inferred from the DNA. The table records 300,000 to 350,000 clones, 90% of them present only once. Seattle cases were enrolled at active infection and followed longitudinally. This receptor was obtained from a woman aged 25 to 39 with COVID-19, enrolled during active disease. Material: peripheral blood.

The CDR3 DNA reads TGTGCCAGCAGCCAGAACCCCCTTCGCGGGAGCTCCTACAATGAGCAGTTCTTC. Its protein product is CASSQNPLRGSSYNEQFF. The chain carries TRBV6-4 and TRBJ2-1; 7 nucleotides align to TRBD2. The CDR3 length is 18 residues. J lost 0 bases, V lost 6 bases, and 14 bases had no gene match. The germline CDR1 and CDR2 sequences are MRHNA and SNTAGT.